This is a list of T cell receptor beta chains from one sample in a study of spatial heterogeneity in lung cancer. MiXCR was run by TCRdb on the 5' RACE reads, yielding one entry per CDR3 protein. This sample has fewer than 45,000 distinct CDR3 sequences, with less than 9.5% found just once. The source material was PBMCs, sampled at surgery. The receptors come from a female donor with early-stage non-small cell lung cancer. Both conserved end residues are trimmed from each CDR3.

j_gene,v_gene,CDR3aa
TRBJ1-3,TRBV18,ASSLDAGSGNTIY
TRBJ2-3,TRBV27,ASSSGVFTDTQY
TRBJ2-5,TRBV2,ASSQGGETQY
TRBJ2-3,TRBV4-1,ASSPHPYSDTQY
TRBJ2-2,TRBV4-1,ASSQAGTGQTGELF
TRBJ2-5,TRBV3-1,ASSQELAGPLGQETQY
TRBJ2-1,TRBV14,ASSRTSGTQF
TRBJ2-5,TRBV10-1,ASSESAGDWGETQY
TRBJ1-6,TRBV7-2,ASSLAISSPLH
TRBJ2-3,TRBV6-5,ASSYASGSTDTQY
TRBJ1-5,TRBV7-9,ASSPWPNQPQH
TRBJ2-5,TRBV2,ASSDNSGSQETQY
TRBJ1-4,TRBV20-1,SARDVQGMGEKLF
TRBJ2-1,TRBV11-2,ASSLGAGGLNEQF
TRBJ2-5,TRBV29-1,SVDLPDRPQETQY
TRBJ2-1,TRBV6-5,ASSQLAGGLSNEQF
TRBJ2-7,TRBV5-5,ASSLVPGANYEQY